This paragraph covers one T cell receptor beta chain sequence. This sample stems from a study of human thymus T cells. This CDR3 comprises 17 residues. Germline CDR1 SGHRS, CDR2 YFSETQ. Trimming cost V 0 bases and J 3 bases; bases outside gene matches: 8. Using immunoSEQ multiplex PCR, the repertoire was profiled, and TCRdb retains in-frame clones only, with some absent. The sample carries 100,000 to 150,000 clones, about 93% recorded once. Thymus tissue for the work was resected from patients undergoing corrective heart surgery. The source material was thymus tissue. This receptor was identified in a boy in the first two years of life with a congenital heart defect but otherwise immunologically healthy. V usage is TRBV5-1 and J usage is TRBJ1-1; 10 bases fit TRBD1. CDR3: CASSLGETGGVDTEAFF. CDR3 nucleotide sequence: TGCGCCAGCAGCTTGGGGGAGACAGGGGGCGTGGACACTGAAGCTTTCTTT.